This TCR beta chain was retrieved from a study of blood T cell repertoires in COVID-19. Study as a whole: Sites across the United States, Italy and Spain contributed samples from acute and convalescent COVID-19.

This CDR3 has 16 residues. Looked up from germline, CDR1 is SGDLS and CDR2 is YYNGEE. J was trimmed by 5 bases and V by 0 bases; bases with no gene match: 3. Cohorts were assigned according to the clinical history that participants reported. Recovered Cohort 3 donors showed two negative PCRs, clearance, or symptom resolution. As processed by the authors: Nucleated cell counts were estimated from reference gene primer amplification. Repertoires were generated with immunoSEQ multiplex PCR, while TCRdb's copy carries only in-frame clones and drops some. That table furnishes V, J and clone size, whereas the DNA furnished D and trimming. The sample carries 380,000 or so clones, roughly 86% recorded once.

The gene calls are TRBV9 and TRBJ2-2, with TRBD1 matching over 11 bases. This receptor was obtained from a man aged 30 to 39 who had recovered from COVID-19. The specimen sequenced was PBMCs or T cells enriched from blood (not recorded which). CDR3 nucleotide sequence: TGTGCCAGCAGCGTAGTCGGGACAGGGGGTACCGGGGAGCTGTTTTTT. It encodes CASSVVGTGGTGELFF.